This paragraph reports one T cell receptor (beta chain). The antigen this receptor binds is unknown. No base quality information exists; no much larger clone differs at one position. This specimen comes from a study of blood T cell repertoires in COVID-19 (dated by TCRdb to the early 2020s). A note on the overall study: Collaborator samples came from the United States, Italy and Spain and covered acute and convalescent phases of COVID-19. The prospective study material was composed of cDNA or gDNA derived from T cells, B-cell-depleted T cells, or PBMCs. Deeply sampled blood TCRbeta repertoires from subjects exposed to, actively infected with, or recovered from COVID-19 were included in the dataset. A freely available public database, intended as a resource for researchers studying the immune response to SARS-CoV-2, is where the repertoires were released. Samples were obtained from the ongoing ImmuneRACE study (first 160 participants) and from 950 to 1,500 subjects provided by 6 global collaborators. A de-identified subject ID, COVID-19 status, age in years and sex were almost always included in the sample metadata. Where available, HLA class I and class II types were taken from metadata supplied by the sample provider and were not determined by assay-based typing.

TCRbeta CDR3 regions were amplified from genomic DNA using the immunoSEQ Assay, a bias-controlled multiplex PCR. The paper's data handling went like this. Within the assay, amplification of reference gene primers was used to estimate how many nucleated cells each sample contained. Sequence reads were collapsed and filtered to measure the absolute abundance of every unique TCRbeta CDR3 rearrangement. For each sample, productive Simpson clonality was calculated as the square root of Simpson's diversity index across productive rearrangements. What TCRdb holds here is the immuneACCESS table cut down to in-frame rearrangements. Part of the clones is not present; checked against another copy, under half of the missing clones reflect an unresolved V gene, and the others are unexplained. V, J and clone size are those of that table, while D and trimming were read from the DNA. In all, the sample holds 58,000 or so clones, and under 80% of those were seen once. Of the sample, about 5.3% is held by the ten largest clones.

On the study overall, not on this receptor specifically: How much clinical and demographic metadata was included differed by source and by participant, and the metadata was provided uncurated.

At the junction V is shortened by 4 bases and J by 1 base; bases outside the gene matches: 9. Including the terminal cysteine and phenylalanine, the CDR3 comprises 18 residues. Only CDR3 DNA remains: 54 bases, in frame from the first base. The germline V gene yields SGHRS for CDR1 and YFSETQ for CDR2. The collaborating institutions used their own protocols to collect whole blood in K2EDTA tubes. For TCRbeta analysis, collaborators shipped samples as frozen whole blood, isolated PBMCs, or DNA extracted from either of those sample types. The clonotype was recovered from a human donor in a cohort sampled during active COVID-19. This chain joins TRBV5-1 to TRBJ2-1; 12 nucleotides in the junction match TRBD2. Sequenced: peripheral blood. The nucleotides are TGCGCCAGCAGCCGAACGACTAGCGGGAGTTATTCCTACAATGAGCAGTTCTTC. This encodes CASSRTTSGSYSYNEQFF.